This T cell receptor beta chain emerged from a study of human T cells and chemical hapten exposure. As processed by the authors: There were a median of approximately 96,000 TCRs per sample, with a range from about 20,000 to 700,000. Each CDR3 protein gets one entry after TCRdb re-called the RACE reads with MiXCR. These V and J calls rely on TCRdb rather than the paper's analysis. The sample contains approximately 43,000 distinct CDR3 sequences, 3% to 4% of which appear only once. General study findings and limits: The immune response of these alopecia patients might not match healthy individuals'. TCRs exceeding a frequency of 1 in 1000 stayed unchanged under DPC sensitization.

In its sample, this clonotype was seen many times. The antigen remains undetermined. The time point denotes: patch test 1, 2 weeks after DPC sensitization. Treatment indicated: therapeutic diphenylcyclopropenone sensitization with weekly scalp DPC. Whole blood, unfractionated, served as the material for total RNA extraction. The specimen comprised whole blood, sampled in connection with sensitization to the hapten diphenylcyclopropenone (DPC). This sequence originates from a man aged 50 or older with alopecia areata. Some clones in this sample may be carry-over from other donors' samples.

The CDR3 is CASSMGLLAGGRIDEQFF. The CDR3 DNA reads as TGCGCCAGCAGCATGGGCCTACTAGCGGGAGGGCGGATCGATGAGCAGTTCTTC. The chain couples TRBV5-1 to TRBJ2-1, with 13 bases fitting TRBD2. The CDR3 has 18 residues. Germline CDR1 SGHRS, CDR2 YFSETQ. J lost 8 bases, V lost 4 bases, and 15 bases had no gene match.